Sequencing of this T cell receptor (beta chain) was carried out in a study of response to subunit inactivated influenza vaccine. In regard to this clonotype: Its specificity is not known.

General study findings and limits: Each seasonal influenza vaccination, the authors suggested, recruits few new T cells.

TCRdb recomputed calls from the RT-PCR reads with MiXCR, one row per CDR3 protein. The sample lists hundreds of thousands of distinct CDR3 sequences, around 16% occurring once. Sequencing was performed on PBMCs from blood, taken 11 to 12 days after vaccination. This TCR was sampled from a man aged 50 to 59 who received an inactivated influenza vaccine.

CDR3 sequence: CSVEREGLYNEQFF. The CDR3 nucleotides are TGCAGCGTAGAGCGGGAGGGCCTATACAATGAGCAGTTCTTC. This rearrangement joins TRBV29-1 to TRBJ2-1, with 10 bases matching TRBD2. CDR1 is SQVTM and CDR2 is ANQGSEA in the germline V gene. The CDR3 has 14 residues. V lost 6 bases to trimming and J lost 4 bases; unmatched junction nucleotides: 6.